The 7 T cell receptor beta chains in this list originate from one sample, sequenced in a study of OX40 agonist ivuxolimab in advanced cancers. Measured with immunoSEQ multiplex PCR; TCRdb has only the in-frame clones, and not every one. The sample has about 15,000 clones, 80% to 85% seen once. Source: CD4+ or CD8+ T cells sorted from blood, taken in a trial of the OX40 agonist ivuxolimab. The receptors originated from an adult with an advanced solid tumor such as melanoma, head and neck, liver or kidney cancer.

The chain is built from TRBV11-1 and TRBJ1-2, with a possible D match to TRBD1 (6 bases). The CDR3 is made up of 13 amino acids. With 3 bases removed from V and 5 bases from J, the gap between germline ends came to 10 bases. Looked up from germline, CDR1 is SGHAT and CDR2 is FQDESV (reference sequence). DNA for the CDR3: TGTGCCAGCAGCTTGGGGGCAACTTATGGCTACACCTTC. Translation: CASSLGATYGYTF.

J is TRBJ1-3 and V is TRBV9; D remains unclear. V gave up 3 bases and J gave up 0 bases, with 13 bases separating them. CDR1 SGDLS and CDR2 YYNGEE come from the germline V gene. The CDR3 loop spans 16 amino acids. The CDR3: CASSANRESSGNTIYF. The CDR3 DNA reads TGTGCCAGCAGCGCCAACAGAGAAAGCTCTGGAAACACCATATATTTT. The variable domain in full, completed from reference TRBV9 and TRBJ1-3, reads DSGVTQTPKHLITATGQRVTLRCSPRSGDLSVYWYQQSLDQGLQFLIQYYNGEERAKGNILERFSAQQFPDLHSELNLSSLELGDSALYFCASSANRESSGNTIYFGEGSWLTVV.

The chain has TRBV11-2 and TRBJ2-7, with TRBD1 identical over 10 bases. V shed 5 bases, J shed 0 bases, and the junction held 10 bases outside the gene matches. Germline loops: CDR1 SGHAT, CDR2 FQNNGV. The CDR3 extends over 17 amino acids. Here the CDR3 reads CASSPIGWDRGSYEQYF. The DNA for the CDR3 is TGTGCCAGCAGCCCTATCGGTTGGGACAGGGGCTCCTACGAGCAGTACTTC.

V usage is TRBV7-8 and J usage is TRBJ2-7, with TRBD2 identical over 9 bases. The germline V gene encodes CDR1 SGHVS and CDR2 FQNEAQ. This CDR3 contains 16 residues. The J segment lost 2 bases and the V segment lost 3 bases, leaving 8 bases of the junction unmatched. In DNA, the CDR3 is TGTGCCAGCAGCTTCCATAGCGGGAGCCCCCCCTACGAGCAGTACTTC. It encodes CASSFHSGSPPYEQYF.

The chain has TRBV19 and TRBJ1-5; 8 positions match TRBD1. V lost 6 bases to trimming and J lost 1 base; unmatched junction nucleotides: 2. CDR3 length equals 14 residues. Germline values: CDR1 LNHDA, CDR2 SQIVND (reference sequence). The CDR3 loop is CASSQGASNQPQHF. The CDR3 nucleotides read TGTGCCAGTAGCCAGGGGGCCAGCAATCAGCCCCAGCATTTT.

CDR3 loop: CASRGEWDQPQHF. CDR3 DNA: TGTGCCAGCAGGGGGGAGTGGGATCAGCCCCAGCATTTT. The chain combines TRBV6-5 with TRBJ1-5, with D possibly being TRBD1 (5 bases). The CDR3 length is 13 residues. CDR1 is MNHEY, CDR2 SVGAGI, per germline. Deletions cut 6 bases from V and 5 bases from J, with 11 bases between.

There are a few counts of this clone. The rearrangement links TRBV25-1 to TRBJ2-1, with TRBD1 identical over 9 bases. Germline assignment: CDR1 MGHDK and CDR2 SYGVNS. J was trimmed by 9 bases and V by 3 bases; bases with no gene match: 3. This CDR3 is 13 amino acids long. Written as DNA, the CDR3 is TGTGCCAGCAGTGAGGACAGGGGTGGTGAGCAGTTCTTC. This sequence encodes CASSEDRGGEQFF.